A single sample is the source of the 20 T cell receptor beta chains below, sequenced in a study of CXCR3-negative and CXCR3-positive naive CD8 T cells (dated by TCRdb to between 2018 and 2021). Overall study outcomes, separate from this receptor: Compared with CXCR3-negative naive cells, CXCR3-positive naive cells had TRB CDR3s with higher hydrophobicity (lower Kidera factor 4), lower energy, and higher strength and volume indices.

These TCRs are of unknown antigen specificity. The sequencer listed for this sample is NextSeq 550. The Human TCR Profiling Kit (MiLaboratory) was used to make UMI-labeled 5' RACE TRB cDNA libraries. The reads were reprocessed in TCRdb, with one entry per CDR3 protein sequence and no accompanying DNA. The sample's clone listing holds fewer than 90,000 distinct CDR3 sequences. Approximately 0.67% of the sample belongs to the ten largest clones. Sequencing was performed on naive CXCR3+ CD8+ T cells from blood. The intended sense of this specimen's cell subset or site label: CD45RO-CCR7+CD27+CD95- naive CD8+ T cells expressing CXCR3 (TNR3+). These receptor sequences come from a human donor in good health. Some clones in this sample may be carry-over from other donors' samples.

This chain connects TRBV11-2 to TRBJ2-5; TCRdb picks TRBD1, but there is no DNA to check that call. The germline V gene has CDR1 SGHAT and CDR2 FQNNGV. CDR3 length: 14 amino acids. The CDR3 here is CASSLGWGGETQYF. The full variable domain, in which reference TRBV11-2 and TRBJ2-5 provide the parts outside the CDR3, is EAGVAQSPRYKIIEKRQSVAFWCNPISGHATLYWYQQILGQGPKLLIQFQNNGVVDDSQLPKDRFSAERLKGVDSTLKIQPAKLEDSAVYLCASSLGWGGETQYFGPGTRLLVL.

This chain connects TRBV20-1 to TRBJ2-7; TCRdb gives TRBD1 as the D gene, but with no DNA this cannot be confirmed. The CDR3 runs 11 residues. The V gene's germline CDR1 is DFQATT and CDR2 SNEGSKA (reference sequence). CDR3 in amino acids: CSARGAYEQYF.

This chain connects TRBV5-5 to TRBJ2-3; TCRdb indicates TRBD1, and absent DNA this call remains unverified. The V gene's germline CDR1 is SGHKS and CDR2 YYEKEE (reference sequence). The CDR3 has 15 amino acids. CDR3 region: CASSLGGGRTVTQYF.

The gene calls are TRBV27 and TRBJ2-7; TCRdb proposes TRBD1, but this gene call is untestable without DNA. The CDR3 totals 13 residues. Germline-derived CDR1 and CDR2 are MNHEY and SMNVEV (reference sequence). The CDR3 protein is CASSLTTGYEQYF.

The chain has TRBV4-2 and TRBJ2-2. This CDR3 is built from 15 residues. In germline, CDR1 is LGHNA, CDR2 YNFKEQ. CDR3 amino acids: CASSQGLGNTGELFF.

V gene TRBV7-8 combines with J gene TRBJ2-7; TCRdb gives TRBD1 as the D gene, but with no DNA this cannot be confirmed. Germline CDR1 is SGHVS and CDR2 is FQNEAQ. There are 12 residues in the CDR3. The CDR3 loop is CASQRGGYEQYF.

V is TRBV2 and J is TRBJ1-1. CDR3 length equals 15 residues. Germline V CDR1 and CDR2: SNHLY, FYNNEI. The CDR3 loop is CASSDSGSWQDEAFF. Variable domain in full (rest from reference TRBV2 and TRBJ1-1): EPEVTQTPSHQVTQMGQEVILRCVPISNHLYFYWYRQILGQKVEFLVSFYNNEISEKSEIFDDQFSVERPDGSNFTLKIRSTKLEDSAMYFCASSDSGSWQDEAFFGQGTRLTVV.

The CDR3 protein is CASSLGRPGDYTF. The chain uses TRBV13 and TRBJ1-2; TCRdb indicates TRBD1, and absent DNA this call remains unverified. Germline V CDR1 and CDR2: PRHDT, FYEKMQ (reference sequence). CDR3 length equals 13 residues.

The V and J genes are TRBV5-1 and TRBJ1-1; the TCRdb call, TRBD1, lacks DNA for checking. CDR3 size: 15 residues. The V gene's germline CDR1 is SGHRS and CDR2 YFSETQ. CDR3 sequence reads: CASSLPRGKDDEAFF.

The rearrangement joins TRBV2 to TRBJ1-3. Germline CDR1 reads SNHLY; CDR2 reads FYNNEI. The CDR3 consists of 14 residues. The CDR3 loop reads CATCLRTSGNTIYF.

This chain joins TRBV24-1 and TRBJ2-1; TCRdb picks TRBD1, but there is no DNA to check that call. The CDR3 is 14 residues long. Per germline, CDR1 KGHDR and CDR2 SFDVKD. CDR3 residues: CATSGDRLDNEQFF.

This chain links TRBV4-1 with TRBJ2-7; TCRdb gives TRBD1 as the D gene, but with no DNA this cannot be confirmed. Per germline, CDR1 MGHRA and CDR2 YSYEKL. The CDR3 covers 16 residues. CDR3 sequence: CASSQEASGRGDEQYF.

CDR3 protein: CASSPGPTSGRYTGELFF. This rearrangement joins TRBV28 to TRBJ2-2; TCRdb picks TRBD2, but there is no DNA to check that call. The CDR3 contains 18 residues. Germline V gene lookup returns CDR1 MDHEN and CDR2 SYDVKM.

V is TRBV2 and J is TRBJ1-1. The CDR3 runs to 12 residues. Per germline, CDR1 SNHLY and CDR2 FYNNEI. CDR3 region: CASSERVPVAFF.

This chain uses TRBV5-6 with TRBJ2-1; no DNA is available, so the TRBD2 call from TCRdb remains unchecked. Germline CDR1 SGHDT, CDR2 YYEEEE. The length of the CDR3 is 13 residues. The CDR3 protein is CASSWDGPEEQFF.

The chain combines TRBV19 with TRBJ2-7. Germline V lookup: CDR1 LNHDA, CDR2 SQIVND (reference sequence). This CDR3 spans 13 amino acids. CDR3 loop: CASSIYRDYEQYF.

The J gene is TRBJ2-7, the V gene TRBV5-5. The CDR3 length is 12 residues. Germline-derived CDR1 and CDR2 are SGHKS and YYEKEE (reference sequence). This chain's CDR3 is CASSLYSYEQYF.

The J gene is TRBJ2-2, the V gene TRBV6-2 or TRBV6-3; TCRdb picks TRBD2, but there is no DNA to check that call. CDR1 MNHEY and CDR2 SVGEGT come from the germline V gene. CDR3 size: 19 residues. CDR3: CASNNGASGRASNTGELFF.

The V call is TRBV7-9, the J call TRBJ2-7; TCRdb picks TRBD2, but there is no DNA to check that call. The CDR3 loop spans 15 amino acids. The germline V gene encodes CDR1 SEHNR and CDR2 FQNEAQ (reference sequence). The CDR3 protein is CASSLGIREFDEQYF. The variable domain in full, with the rest retrieved from reference TRBV7-9 and TRBJ2-7, is DTGVSQNPRHKITKRGQNVTFRCDPISEHNRLYWYRQTLGQGPEFLTYFQNEAQLEKSRLLSDRFSAERPKGSFSTLEIQRTEQGDSAMYLCASSLGIREFDEQYFGPGTRLTVT.

V usage is TRBV2 and J usage is TRBJ2-1; checking the TCRdb D call of TRBD2 is not possible without DNA. CDR1 is SNHLY, CDR2 FYNNEI, per germline. CDR3 length equals 15 residues. This chain's CDR3 is CASTKLAGGPHEQFF.